Below are 31 T cell receptor beta chains sequenced from a single sample in a study of OX40 agonist ivuxolimab in advanced cancers. The table came from immunoSEQ multiplex PCR; TCRdb's copy has only in-frame clones and leaves some out. This sample carries 60,000 or so clones, over 80% of them seen once, and the ten largest clones take around 25%. The sequencing here drew on CD4+ or CD8+ T cells sorted from blood, taken in a trial of the OX40 agonist ivuxolimab. The origin of the receptors is an adult with an advanced solid tumor such as melanoma, head and neck, liver or kidney cancer.

To note about this clone: Germline is not matched at one junction end, which may reflect a read error. This chain joins TRBV7-8 and TRBJ1-1; 8 bases fit TRBD1. CDR1 is SGHVS and CDR2 is FQNEAQ in the germline V gene. The CDR3 runs to 13 residues. The DNA of the CDR3 is TGTGCCAGCAGCTTAGCTCAGGGGGCAGGGGGCTTTTTT. Translation gives CASSLAQGAGGFF. The complete variable domain, with remaining parts taken from reference TRBV7-8 and TRBJ1-1, reads GAGVSQSPRYKVAKRGQDVALRCDPISGHVSLFWYQQALGQGPEFLTYFQNEAQLDKSGLPSDRFFAERPEGSVSTLKIQRTQQEDSAVYLCASSLAQGAGGFFGQGTRLTVV.

The chain uses TRBV10-3 and TRBJ2-7; weak D call: TRBD2 (5 bases). Per germline, CDR1 ENHRY and CDR2 SYGVKD. This CDR3 is 12 amino acids long. V was shortened by 4 bases and J by 6 bases, with 10 bases between the two germline ends. CDR3 coding DNA: TGTGCCATCAGTGGAGGGTCCCCCGAGCAGTACTTC. Translating gives CAISGGSPEQYF.

The chain combines TRBV5-4 with TRBJ2-5; D unclear. Per the germline V gene, CDR1 is SGHNT and CDR2 is YYREEE (reference sequence). V was shortened by 4 bases and J by 8 bases, with 9 bases between the two germline ends. CDR3 length: 11 amino acids. The CDR3 loop is CASSPQNTQYF. The CDR3 nucleotides read TGTGCCAGCAGCCCGCAGAACACCCAGTACTTC.

The table lists this clone with a count of one. The rearrangement joins TRBV2 to TRBJ1-4; 8 bases map to TRBD1. The CDR3 sequence is 14 residues long. Per germline, CDR1 SNHLY and CDR2 FYNNEI. Trimming took 5 bases from V and 8 from J; bases not matched to a gene: 7. In nucleotides, the CDR3 is TGTGCCAGCAGTCCGACAGGGGTAGGGGAAAAACTGTTTTTT. As protein: CASSPTGVGEKLFF.

The V and J genes are TRBV5-1 and TRBJ2-1; D might be TRBD2 (6 bases). Germline assignment: CDR1 SGHRS and CDR2 YFSETQ. The CDR3 sequence is 15 residues long. The V gene lost 3 bases and the J gene lost 9 bases, with 19 bases spanning the gap. The CDR3 loop reads CASSYGGSPSGEQFF. The CDR3 nucleotides read TGCGCCAGCAGCTACGGAGGGAGTCCGTCGGGTGAGCAGTTCTTC.

The chain has TRBV5-1 and TRBJ2-1; D is perhaps TRBD1 or TRBD2 (5 bases each). CDR3 length: 14 residues. Trimming removed 4 bases at V and 8 bases at J, with 16 bases between. CDR1 is SGHRS, CDR2 YFSETQ, per germline. DNA of the CDR3: TGCGCCAGCAGCCCGCGCGGTCGAGGGGATGAGCAGTTCTTC. Its translation: CASSPRGRGDEQFF.

This clone showed up just a few times. The J gene is TRBJ2-5, the V gene TRBV30; D perhaps matches TRBD1 (5 bases). Germline assignment: CDR1 GTSNPN and CDR2 SVGIG (reference sequence). This CDR3 contains 11 residues. The germline V and J ends were trimmed by 6 bases and 13 bases, with 18 bases remaining between them. DNA of the CDR3: TGTGCCTGCAGGTGGGGCTCGACTGCGTACTTC. Translated, it gives CACRWGSTAYF.

J is TRBJ2-3 and V is TRBV5-4, with a tentative D call TRBD2 (7 bases). Germline V gene sequence: CDR1 SGHNT, CDR2 YYREEE (reference sequence). With 1 base removed from V and 4 bases from J, the gap between germline ends came to 16 bases. The CDR3 sequence is 16 residues long. CDR3 DNA sequence: TGTGCCAGCAGCTTGCCGGGGGCTAGCGGTTCAGATACGCAGTATTTT. The encoded protein is CASSLPGASGSDTQYF.

The rearrangement joins TRBV9 to TRBJ1-6; D gene unclear. The germline CDR1 and CDR2 sequences are SGDLS and YYNGEE. The CDR3 has 13 amino acids. V was clipped by 0 bases and J by 11 bases, with 9 bases between them. The CDR3 DNA is TGTGCCAGCAGCGTAGGAACCATCACACCCCTCCACTTT. Its protein is CASSVGTITPLHF.

The CDR3 sequence: CASSQGTMAEAFF. The CDR3 DNA sequence: TGCGCCAGCAGCCAAGGGACAATGGCTGAAGCTTTCTTT. The chain employs TRBV5-1 and TRBJ1-1, with D possibly being TRBD1 (6 bases). Trimming removed 4 bases at V and 6 bases at J, with 13 bases between. Germline values: CDR1 SGHRS, CDR2 YFSETQ. The CDR3 contains 13 residues.

The CDR3 loop reads CASSFDSQYYGYTF. In DNA, the CDR3 is TGTGCCAGCAGCTTCGACAGTCAGTACTATGGCTACACCTTC. V gene TRBV5-4 combines with J gene TRBJ1-2, with a weak D call TRBD1 (5 bases). The CDR3 runs 14 residues. The V gene lost 2 bases and the J gene lost 3 bases, with 11 bases spanning the gap. CDR1 and CDR2 from the germline V gene are SGHNT and YYREEE (reference sequence).

The chain joins TRBV6-6 to TRBJ1-4, with D maybe TRBD1 (5 bases). V was pared by 10 bases and J by 7 bases, with 16 bases between. CDR1 is MNHNY, CDR2 SVGAGI, per germline (reference sequence). This CDR3 region has 13 residues. In DNA, the CDR3 is TGTGCCACCCTTCAGGGCTCGAGTGAAAAACTGTTTTTT. Translating gives CATLQGSSEKLFF.

V gene TRBV10-3 combines with J gene TRBJ1-1; D is ambiguous. V shed 8 bases and J shed 1 base, with 14 bases lying between them. Germline CDR1 and CDR2: ENHRY and SYGVKD. This CDR3 has 14 residues. This CDR3 is CAIRSAEGNTEAFF. In DNA form, the CDR3 reads TGTGCCATCCGAAGTGCTGAAGGGAACACTGAAGCTTTCTTT.

The chain recombines TRBV15 with TRBJ2-5; D gene unclear. From germline, CDR1 is LNHNV and CDR2 YYDKDF (reference sequence). The CDR3 covers 11 residues. Trimming shortened V by 7 bases and J by 5 bases, and 8 bases separated the two germline ends. CDR3 bases: TGTGCCACCAAGGATTTGGAGACCCAGTACTTC. Encoded protein: CATKDLETQYF.

In this sample, this clone turned up once. The chain combines TRBV4-1 with TRBJ2-7, with a tentative D call TRBD1 (5 bases). V lost 8 bases and J 1 base, leaving 9 bases between the germline ends. This CDR3 contains 12 residues. Germline CDR1 is MGHRA and CDR2 is YSYEKL. CDR3 nucleotide sequence: TGCGCCAGCGGAGACAGTTCCTACGAGCAGTACTTC. Amino acid sequence: CASGDSSYEQYF.

This chain connects TRBV5-1 to TRBJ1-1; TRBD1 is a possible D gene (5 bases). V dropped 1 base and J dropped 0 bases, with 16 bases sitting between them. The CDR3 runs 17 residues. Germline V lookup: CDR1 SGHRS, CDR2 YFSETQ. CDR3 DNA: TGCGCCAGCAGCTTGCGGGGCGGGCCGACCATGAACACTGAAGCTTTCTTT. Its translation: CASSLRGGPTMNTEAFF. Full variable domain (remainder filled in from reference TRBV5-1 and TRBJ1-1): KAGVTQTPRYLIKTRGQQVTLSCSPISGHRSVSWYQQTPGQGLQFLFEYFSETQRNKGNFPGRFSGRQFSNSRSEMNVSTLELGDSALYLCASSLRGGPTMNTEAFFGQGTRLTVV.

This chain connects TRBV29-1 to TRBJ1-4; D may be TRBD1 (5 bases). The V end was cut by 2 bases, the J end by 7 bases, with 17 bases between. The length of the CDR3 is 15 residues. The V gene's germline CDR1 is SQVTM and CDR2 ANQGSEA. Here the CDR3 DNA reads TGCAGCGTTGAAACGCGGGGGTTCGTCGGTGAAAAACTGTTTTTT. Residues: CSVETRGFVGEKLFF.

J is TRBJ2-7 and V is TRBV5-6; maybe TRBD1 (6 bases). The CDR3 consists of 14 residues. V was shortened by 1 base and J by 3 bases, with 11 bases between the two germline ends. The germline CDR1 and CDR2 sequences are SGHDT and YYEEEE. CDR3 loop: CASSLTGYVYEQYF. The CDR3 DNA reads as TGTGCCAGCAGCTTGACAGGGTACGTCTACGAGCAGTACTTC.

This chain joins TRBV9 and TRBJ1-1; D uncertain. Germline V gene sequence: CDR1 SGDLS, CDR2 YYNGEE. V was clipped by 0 bases and J by 1 base, with 7 bases between them. The CDR3 has 14 residues. The CDR3 DNA sequence: TGTGCCAGCAGCGTAGGGGCCCAGAACACTGAAGCTTTCTTT. It encodes CASSVGAQNTEAFF. Full variable domain (remainder filled in from reference TRBV9 and TRBJ1-1): DSGVTQTPKHLITATGQRVTLRCSPRSGDLSVYWYQQSLDQGLQFLIQYYNGEERAKGNILERFSAQQFPDLHSELNLSSLELGDSALYFCASSVGAQNTEAFFGQGTRLTVV.

The chain has TRBV5-1 and TRBJ2-3; D could derive from TRBD1 or TRBD2 (5 bases each). This CDR3 is built from 15 residues. The V gene's germline CDR1 is SGHRS and CDR2 YFSETQ. Trimming removed 0 bases at V and 1 base at J, with 9 bases between. The CDR3 protein is CASSLGRGRTDTQYF. CDR3 nucleotide sequence: TGCGCCAGCAGCTTGGGACGGGGCCGCACAGATACGCAGTATTTT. Full variable domain (remainder filled in from reference TRBV5-1 and TRBJ2-3): KAGVTQTPRYLIKTRGQQVTLSCSPISGHRSVSWYQQTPGQGLQFLFEYFSETQRNKGNFPGRFSGRQFSNSRSEMNVSTLELGDSALYLCASSLGRGRTDTQYFGPGTRLTVL.

The chain has TRBV5-1 and TRBJ1-2; 7 bases match TRBD1. The length of the CDR3 is 14 residues. Germline V gene sequence: CDR1 SGHRS, CDR2 YFSETQ. J gave up 4 bases and V 4 bases, and 7 bases lay outside the gene matches. CDR3 nucleotides: TGCGCCAGCAGCCGAGAACAGGGGATCTATGGCTACACCTTC. Translation: CASSREQGIYGYTF.

The genes are TRBV30 and TRBJ2-7; 8 bases agree with TRBD1. The CDR3 length is 12 residues. In germline, CDR1 is GTSNPN, CDR2 SVGIG (reference sequence). J lost 5 bases, V lost 2 bases, and 2 bases had no gene match. The CDR3 loop is CAWSKQGDEQYF. For the CDR3, the DNA is TGTGCCTGGAGTAAACAGGGGGACGAGCAGTACTTC.

This clone was detected only once. CDR3 loop: CASSFGIAVKNYGYTF. In DNA form, the CDR3 reads TGTGCCAGCAGTTTCGGGATTGCAGTTAAAAACTATGGCTACACCTTC. The chain carries TRBV28 and TRBJ1-2; unclear D gene. Trimming pared 3 bases from V and 2 bases from J, leaving 16 bases between. The CDR3 runs 16 residues. The germline gives CDR1 MDHEN, CDR2 SYDVKM.

The J gene is TRBJ1-1, the V gene TRBV28, with 7 bases aligning to TRBD1. Germline V gives CDR1 MDHEN, CDR2 SYDVKM. V gave up 3 bases and J gave up 5 bases; unmatched junction bases: 6. The CDR3 is 14 residues long. The CDR3: CASSFNRGGTEAFF. CDR3 DNA: TGTGCCAGCAGTTTTAACAGGGGAGGGACTGAAGCTTTCTTT.

The chain is built from TRBV23-1 and TRBJ2-7, with D possibly being TRBD1 (6 bases). TRBV23-1 is identified as an open reading frame with a role that is uncertain. The ends were cut back, 4 bases at V and 5 bases at J, with 21 bases in the middle. The CDR3 totals 16 residues. The CDR3 nucleotides are TGCGCCAGCAGTCCTTCGGGCAGGGGTGAGATGGACGAGCAGTACTTC. Its translation: CASSPSGRGEMDEQYF.

This chain uses TRBV6-5 with TRBJ2-5; 8 positions agree with TRBD1. CDR1 is MNHEY, CDR2 SVGAGI, per germline. V was pared by 6 bases and J by 3 bases, with 6 bases of the junction left unmatched. The length of the CDR3 is 14 residues. The CDR3 bases are TGTGCCAGCAGCCTCAGGGGGCTGGAAGAGACCCAGTACTTC. Its protein is CASSLRGLEETQYF.

The chain has TRBV9 and TRBJ2-3, with 16 bases identical to TRBD2. The V gene end was trimmed by 3 bases and the J gene end by 14 bases; junction bases not matched to a gene: 15. CDR3 length: 17 amino acids. Germline lookup yields CDR1 SGDLS and CDR2 YYNGEE. The CDR3 region is CASSDERGLAGGYGLYF. CDR3 bases: TGTGCCAGCAGCGACGAAAGGGGACTAGCGGGGGGGTACGGGCTGTATTTT.

The CDR3 loop is CASSSGRAFF. As DNA, the CDR3 is TGTGCCAGCAGTTCAGGACGAGCTTTCTTT. The chain recombines TRBV6-5 with TRBJ1-1; no reliable D call. V was shortened by 4 bases and J by 10 bases, with 7 bases between the two germline ends. The germline CDR1 and CDR2 sequences are MNHEY and SVGAGI. The CDR3 contains 10 residues.

The chain is built from TRBV19 and TRBJ2-5; possible D gene TRBD2, 5 bases. CDR3 size: 14 residues. V was shortened by 9 bases and J by 2 bases, with 16 bases between the two germline ends. Germline V gives CDR1 LNHDA, CDR2 SQIVND (reference sequence). DNA for the CDR3: TGTGCCAGCCGTCCGGGGTATGGGCAAGAGACCCAGTACTTC. It yields the protein CASRPGYGQETQYF. Full variable domain (outside the CDR3, taken from reference TRBV19 and TRBJ2-5): DGGITQSPKYLFRKEGQNVTLSCEQNLNHDAMYWYRQDPGQGLRLIYYSQIVNDFQKGDIAEGYSVSREKKESFPLTVTSAQKNPTAFYLCASRPGYGQETQYFGPGTRLLVL.

This chain links TRBV10-3 with TRBJ2-5; 7 positions agree with TRBD1. Germline CDR1 and CDR2: ENHRY and SYGVKD. This CDR3 has 13 residues. J lost 7 bases, V lost 6 bases, and 8 bases had no gene match. CDR3 nucleotide sequence: TGTGCCATCAGGGAGACAGGGAAAGGGACCCAGTACTTC. Its translation is CAIRETGKGTQYF.

This sequence joins TRBV7-2 and TRBJ1-5, with TRBD1 as a possible D gene (6 bases). This CDR3 region has 15 residues. Between the trimmed V and J ends, which lost 6 bases and 2 bases, there was a span of 14 bases. Germline CDR1 SGHTA, CDR2 FQGNSA. The CDR3: CASSSTGTGNQPQHF. DNA for the CDR3: TGTGCCAGCAGTTCCACAGGGACGGGCAATCAGCCCCAGCATTTT.